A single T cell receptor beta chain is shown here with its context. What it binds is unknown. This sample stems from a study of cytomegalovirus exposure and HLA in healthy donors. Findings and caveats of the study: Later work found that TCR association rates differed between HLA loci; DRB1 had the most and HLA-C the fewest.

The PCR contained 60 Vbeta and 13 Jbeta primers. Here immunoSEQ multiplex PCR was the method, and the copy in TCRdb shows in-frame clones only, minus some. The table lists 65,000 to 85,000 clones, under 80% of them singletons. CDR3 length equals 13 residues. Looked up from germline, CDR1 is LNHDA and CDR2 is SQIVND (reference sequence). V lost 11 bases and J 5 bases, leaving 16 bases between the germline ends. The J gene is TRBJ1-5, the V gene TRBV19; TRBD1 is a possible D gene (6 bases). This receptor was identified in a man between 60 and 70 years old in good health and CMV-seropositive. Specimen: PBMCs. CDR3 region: CASTLQGHQPQHF. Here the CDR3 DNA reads TGTGCCTCCACGTTACAGGGTCATCAGCCCCAGCATTTT.